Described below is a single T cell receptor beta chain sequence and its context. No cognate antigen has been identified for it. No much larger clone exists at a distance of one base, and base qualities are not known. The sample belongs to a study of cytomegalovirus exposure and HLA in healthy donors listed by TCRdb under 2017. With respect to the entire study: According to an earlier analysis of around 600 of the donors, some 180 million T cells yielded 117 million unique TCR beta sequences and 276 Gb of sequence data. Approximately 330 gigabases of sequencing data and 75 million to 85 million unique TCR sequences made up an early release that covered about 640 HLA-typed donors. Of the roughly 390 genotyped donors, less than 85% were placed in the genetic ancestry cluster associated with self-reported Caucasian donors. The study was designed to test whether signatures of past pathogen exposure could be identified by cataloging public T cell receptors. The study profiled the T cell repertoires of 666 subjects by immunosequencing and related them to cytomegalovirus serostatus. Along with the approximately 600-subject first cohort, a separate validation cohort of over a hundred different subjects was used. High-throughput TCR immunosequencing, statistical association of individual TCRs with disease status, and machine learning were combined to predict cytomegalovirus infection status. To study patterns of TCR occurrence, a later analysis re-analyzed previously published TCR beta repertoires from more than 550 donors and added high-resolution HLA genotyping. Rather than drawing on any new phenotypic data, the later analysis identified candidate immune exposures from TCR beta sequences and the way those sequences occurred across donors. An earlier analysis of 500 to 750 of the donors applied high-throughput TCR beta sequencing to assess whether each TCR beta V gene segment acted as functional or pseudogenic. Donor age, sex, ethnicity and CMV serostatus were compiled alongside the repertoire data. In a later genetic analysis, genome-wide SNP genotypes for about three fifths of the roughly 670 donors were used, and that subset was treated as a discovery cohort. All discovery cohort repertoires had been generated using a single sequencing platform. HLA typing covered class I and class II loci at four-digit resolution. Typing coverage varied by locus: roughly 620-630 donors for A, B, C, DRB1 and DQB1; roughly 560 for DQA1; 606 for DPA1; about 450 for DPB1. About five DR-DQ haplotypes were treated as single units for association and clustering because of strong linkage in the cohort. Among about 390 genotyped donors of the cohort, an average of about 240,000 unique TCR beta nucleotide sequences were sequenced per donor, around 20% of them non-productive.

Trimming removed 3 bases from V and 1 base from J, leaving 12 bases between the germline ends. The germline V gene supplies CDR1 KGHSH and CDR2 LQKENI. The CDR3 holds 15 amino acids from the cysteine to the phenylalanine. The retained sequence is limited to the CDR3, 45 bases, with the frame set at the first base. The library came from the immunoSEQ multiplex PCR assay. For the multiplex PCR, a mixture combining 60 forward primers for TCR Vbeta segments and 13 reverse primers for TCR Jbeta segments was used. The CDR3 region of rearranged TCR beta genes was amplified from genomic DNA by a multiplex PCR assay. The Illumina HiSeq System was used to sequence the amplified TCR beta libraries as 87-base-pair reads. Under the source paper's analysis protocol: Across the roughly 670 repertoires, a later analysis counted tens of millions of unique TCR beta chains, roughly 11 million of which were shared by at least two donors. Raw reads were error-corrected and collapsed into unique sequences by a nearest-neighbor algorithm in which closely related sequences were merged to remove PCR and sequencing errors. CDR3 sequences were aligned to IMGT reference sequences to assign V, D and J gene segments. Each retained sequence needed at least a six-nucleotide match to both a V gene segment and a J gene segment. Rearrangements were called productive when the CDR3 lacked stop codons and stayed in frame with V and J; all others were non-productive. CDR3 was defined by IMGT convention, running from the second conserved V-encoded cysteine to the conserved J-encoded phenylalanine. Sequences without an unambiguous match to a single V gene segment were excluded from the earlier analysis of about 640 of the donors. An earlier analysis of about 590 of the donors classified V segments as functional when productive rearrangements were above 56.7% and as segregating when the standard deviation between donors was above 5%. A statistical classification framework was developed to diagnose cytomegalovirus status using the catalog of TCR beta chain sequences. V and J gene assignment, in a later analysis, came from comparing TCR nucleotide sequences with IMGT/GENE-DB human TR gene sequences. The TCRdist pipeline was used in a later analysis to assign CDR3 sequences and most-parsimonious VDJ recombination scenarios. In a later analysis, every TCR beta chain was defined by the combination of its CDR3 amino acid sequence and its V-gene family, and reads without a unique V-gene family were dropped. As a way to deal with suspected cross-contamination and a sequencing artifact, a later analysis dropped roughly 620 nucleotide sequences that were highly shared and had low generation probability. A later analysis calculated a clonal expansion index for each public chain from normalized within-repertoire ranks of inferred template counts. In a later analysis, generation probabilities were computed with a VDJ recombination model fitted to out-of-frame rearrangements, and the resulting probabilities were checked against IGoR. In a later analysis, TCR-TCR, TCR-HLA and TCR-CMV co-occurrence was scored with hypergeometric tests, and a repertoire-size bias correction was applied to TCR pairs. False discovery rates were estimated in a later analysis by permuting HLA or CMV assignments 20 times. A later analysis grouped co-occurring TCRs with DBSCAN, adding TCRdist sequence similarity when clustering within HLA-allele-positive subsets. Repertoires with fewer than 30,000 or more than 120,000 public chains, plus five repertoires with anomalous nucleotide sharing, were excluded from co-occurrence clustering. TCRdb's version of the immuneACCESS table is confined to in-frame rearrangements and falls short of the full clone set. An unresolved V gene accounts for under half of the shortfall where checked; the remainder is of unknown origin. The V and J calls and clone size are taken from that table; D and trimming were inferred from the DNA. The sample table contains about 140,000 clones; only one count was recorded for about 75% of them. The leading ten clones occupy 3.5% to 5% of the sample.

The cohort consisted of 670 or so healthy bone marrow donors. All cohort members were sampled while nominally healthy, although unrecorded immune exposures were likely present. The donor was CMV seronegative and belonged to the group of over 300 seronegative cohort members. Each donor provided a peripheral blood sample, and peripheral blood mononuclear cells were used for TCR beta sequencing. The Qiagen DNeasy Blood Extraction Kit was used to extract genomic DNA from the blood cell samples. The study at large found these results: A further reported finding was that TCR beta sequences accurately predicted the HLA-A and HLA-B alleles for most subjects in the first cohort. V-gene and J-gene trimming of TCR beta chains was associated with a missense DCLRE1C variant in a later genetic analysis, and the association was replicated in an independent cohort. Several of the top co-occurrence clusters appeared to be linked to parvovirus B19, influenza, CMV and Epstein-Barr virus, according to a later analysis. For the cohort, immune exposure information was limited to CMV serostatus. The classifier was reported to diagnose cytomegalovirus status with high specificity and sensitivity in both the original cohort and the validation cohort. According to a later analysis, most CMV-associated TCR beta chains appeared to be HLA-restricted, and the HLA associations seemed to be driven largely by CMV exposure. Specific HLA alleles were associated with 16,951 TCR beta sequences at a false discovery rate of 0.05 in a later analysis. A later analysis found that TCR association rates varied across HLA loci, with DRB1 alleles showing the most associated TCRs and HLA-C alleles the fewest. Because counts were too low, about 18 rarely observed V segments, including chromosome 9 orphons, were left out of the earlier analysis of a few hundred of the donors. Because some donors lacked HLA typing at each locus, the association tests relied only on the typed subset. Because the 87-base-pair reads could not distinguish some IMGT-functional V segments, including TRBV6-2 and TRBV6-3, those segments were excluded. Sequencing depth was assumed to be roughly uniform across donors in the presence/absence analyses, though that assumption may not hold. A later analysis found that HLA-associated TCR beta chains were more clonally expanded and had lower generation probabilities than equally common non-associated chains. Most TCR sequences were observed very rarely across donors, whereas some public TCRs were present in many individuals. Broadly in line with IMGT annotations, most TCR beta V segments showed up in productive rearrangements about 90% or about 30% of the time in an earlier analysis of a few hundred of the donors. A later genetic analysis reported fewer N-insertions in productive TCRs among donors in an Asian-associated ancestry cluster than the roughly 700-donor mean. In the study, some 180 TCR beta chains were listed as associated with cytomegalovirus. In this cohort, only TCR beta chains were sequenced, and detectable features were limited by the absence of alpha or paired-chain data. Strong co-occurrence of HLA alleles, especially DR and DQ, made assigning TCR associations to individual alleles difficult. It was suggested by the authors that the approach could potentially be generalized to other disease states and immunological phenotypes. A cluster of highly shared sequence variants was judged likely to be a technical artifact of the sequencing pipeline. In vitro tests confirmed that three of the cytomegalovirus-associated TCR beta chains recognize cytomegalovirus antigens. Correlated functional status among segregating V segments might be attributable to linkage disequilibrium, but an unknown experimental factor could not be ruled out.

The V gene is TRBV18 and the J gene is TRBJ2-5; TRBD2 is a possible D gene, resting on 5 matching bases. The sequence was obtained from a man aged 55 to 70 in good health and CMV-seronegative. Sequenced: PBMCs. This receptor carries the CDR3 CASSPFSEGQETQYF. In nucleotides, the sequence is TGTGCCAGCTCACCTTTTAGCGAAGGCCAAGAGACCCAGTACTTC.